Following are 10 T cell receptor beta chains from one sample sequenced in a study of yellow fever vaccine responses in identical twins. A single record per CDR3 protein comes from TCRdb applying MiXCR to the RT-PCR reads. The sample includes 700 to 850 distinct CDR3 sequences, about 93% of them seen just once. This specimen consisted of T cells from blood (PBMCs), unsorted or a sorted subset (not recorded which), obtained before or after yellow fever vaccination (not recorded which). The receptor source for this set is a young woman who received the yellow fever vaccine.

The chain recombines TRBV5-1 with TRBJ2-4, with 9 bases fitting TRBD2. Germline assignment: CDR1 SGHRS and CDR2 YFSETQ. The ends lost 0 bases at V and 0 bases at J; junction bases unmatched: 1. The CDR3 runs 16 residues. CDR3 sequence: CASSLASGVAKNIQYF. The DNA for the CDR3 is TGCGCCAGCAGCTTGGCTAGCGGGGTAGCCAAAAACATTCAGTACTTC.

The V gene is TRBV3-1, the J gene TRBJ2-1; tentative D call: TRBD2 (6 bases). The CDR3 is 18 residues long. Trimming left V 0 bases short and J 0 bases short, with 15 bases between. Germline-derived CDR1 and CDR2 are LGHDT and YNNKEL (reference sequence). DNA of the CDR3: TGTGCCAGCAGCCAAGATCGTGGGGACTCTCCCTCCTACAATGAGCAGTTCTTC. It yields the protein CASSQDRGDSPSYNEQFF.

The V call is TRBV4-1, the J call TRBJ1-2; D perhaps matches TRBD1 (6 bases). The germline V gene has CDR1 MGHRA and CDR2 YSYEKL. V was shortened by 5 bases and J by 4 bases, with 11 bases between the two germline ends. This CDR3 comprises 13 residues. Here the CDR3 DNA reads TGCGCCAGCAGCGACAGGTACGGCTATGGCTACACCTTC. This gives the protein CASSDRYGYGYTF.

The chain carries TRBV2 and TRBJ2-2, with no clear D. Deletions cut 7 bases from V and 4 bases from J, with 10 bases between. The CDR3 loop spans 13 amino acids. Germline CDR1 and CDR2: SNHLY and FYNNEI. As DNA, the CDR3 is TGTGCCAGCACCAGAAGTGGCACCGGGGAGCTGTTTTTT. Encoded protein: CASTRSGTGELFF.

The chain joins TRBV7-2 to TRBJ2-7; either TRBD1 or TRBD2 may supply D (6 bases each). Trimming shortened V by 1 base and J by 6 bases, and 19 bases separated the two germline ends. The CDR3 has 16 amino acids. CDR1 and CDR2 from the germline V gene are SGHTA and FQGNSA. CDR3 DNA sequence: TGTGCCAGCAGCTTAGTGGGGGGCGGAGCGAGGAGCGAGCAGTACTTC. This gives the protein CASSLVGGGARSEQYF.

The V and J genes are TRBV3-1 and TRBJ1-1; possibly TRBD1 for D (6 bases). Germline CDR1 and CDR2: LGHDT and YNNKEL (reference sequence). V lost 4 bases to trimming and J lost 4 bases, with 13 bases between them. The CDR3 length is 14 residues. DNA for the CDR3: TGTGCCAGCAGCCTTTGGCGGGGGGCCACTGAAGCTTTCTTT. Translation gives CASSLWRGATEAFF.

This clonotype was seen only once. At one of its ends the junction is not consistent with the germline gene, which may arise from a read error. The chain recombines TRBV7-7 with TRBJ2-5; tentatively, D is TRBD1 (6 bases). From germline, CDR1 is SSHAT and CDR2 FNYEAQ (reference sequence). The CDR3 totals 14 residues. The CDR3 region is CASSLAPGEGAQYF. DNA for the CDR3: TGTGCTAGCAGCTTAGCTCCAGGGGAAGGGGCCCAGTACTTC.

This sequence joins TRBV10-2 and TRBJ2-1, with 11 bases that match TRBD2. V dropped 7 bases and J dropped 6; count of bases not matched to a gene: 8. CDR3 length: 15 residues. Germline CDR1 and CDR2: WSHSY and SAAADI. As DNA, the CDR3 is TGCGCCAGCACACCAATAGCGGGAGGGCCCAATGAGCAGTTCTTC. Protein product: CASTPIAGGPNEQFF.

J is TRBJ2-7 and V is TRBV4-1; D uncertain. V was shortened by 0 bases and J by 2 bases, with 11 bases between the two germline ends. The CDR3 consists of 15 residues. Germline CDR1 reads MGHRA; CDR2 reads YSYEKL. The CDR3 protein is CASSQEGTAAYEQYF. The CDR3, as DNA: TGCGCCAGCAGCCAAGAAGGAACAGCAGCCTACGAGCAGTACTTC.

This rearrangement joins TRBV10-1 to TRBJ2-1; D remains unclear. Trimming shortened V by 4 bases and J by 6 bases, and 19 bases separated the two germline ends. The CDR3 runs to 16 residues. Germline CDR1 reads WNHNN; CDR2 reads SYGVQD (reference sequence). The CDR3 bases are TGCGCCAGCAGTGGCGGAGAGTTCCATCGGTGCAATGAGCAGTTCTTC. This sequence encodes CASSGGEFHRCNEQFF.